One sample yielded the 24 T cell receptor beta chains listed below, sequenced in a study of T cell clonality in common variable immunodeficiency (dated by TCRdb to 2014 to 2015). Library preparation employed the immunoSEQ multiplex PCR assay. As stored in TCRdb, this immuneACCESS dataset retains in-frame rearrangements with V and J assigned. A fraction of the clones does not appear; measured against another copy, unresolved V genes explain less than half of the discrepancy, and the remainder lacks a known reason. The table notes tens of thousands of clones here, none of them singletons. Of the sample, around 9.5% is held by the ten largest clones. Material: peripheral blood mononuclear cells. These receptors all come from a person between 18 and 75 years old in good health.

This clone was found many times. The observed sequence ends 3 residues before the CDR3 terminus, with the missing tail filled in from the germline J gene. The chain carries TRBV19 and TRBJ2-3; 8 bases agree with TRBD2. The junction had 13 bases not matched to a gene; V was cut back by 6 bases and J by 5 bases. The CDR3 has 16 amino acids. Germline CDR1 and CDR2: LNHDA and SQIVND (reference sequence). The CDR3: CASRGVAGRVEDTQYF. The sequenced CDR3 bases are TGTGCCAGTAGGGGGGTAGCGGGAAGGGTGGAAGATACG.

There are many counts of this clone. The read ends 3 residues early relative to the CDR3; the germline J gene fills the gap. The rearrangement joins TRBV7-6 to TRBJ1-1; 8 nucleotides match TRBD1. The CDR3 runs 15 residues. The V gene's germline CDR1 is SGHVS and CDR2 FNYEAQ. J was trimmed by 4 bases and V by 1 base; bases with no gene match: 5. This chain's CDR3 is CASSLVTGEGTEAFF. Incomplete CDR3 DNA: TGTGCCAGCAGCTTAGTGACAGGGGAGGGCACTGAA.

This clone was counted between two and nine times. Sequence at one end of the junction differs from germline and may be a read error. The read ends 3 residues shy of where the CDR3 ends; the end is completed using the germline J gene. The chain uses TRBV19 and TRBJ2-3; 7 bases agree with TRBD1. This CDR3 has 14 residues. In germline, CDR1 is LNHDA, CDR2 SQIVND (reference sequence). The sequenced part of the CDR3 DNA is TGTGCCAGTAGGCAACAGGGGATCCCAGAGACG. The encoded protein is CASRQQGIPET. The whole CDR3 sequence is CASRQQGIPETQYF. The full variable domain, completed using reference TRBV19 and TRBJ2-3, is DGGITQSPKYLFRKEGQNVTLSCEQNLNHDAMYWYRQDPGQGLRLIYYSQIVNDFQKGDIAEGYSVSREKKESFPLTVTSAQKNPTAFYLCASRQQGIPETQYFGPGTRLTVL.

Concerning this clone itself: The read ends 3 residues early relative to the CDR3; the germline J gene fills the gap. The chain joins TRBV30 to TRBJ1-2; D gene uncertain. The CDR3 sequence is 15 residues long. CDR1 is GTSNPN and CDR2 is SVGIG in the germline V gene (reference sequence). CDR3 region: CAWSRSSGGGYDYTF. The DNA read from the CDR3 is TGTGCCTGGAGTAGGTCTAGCGGTGGAGGTTACGAC.

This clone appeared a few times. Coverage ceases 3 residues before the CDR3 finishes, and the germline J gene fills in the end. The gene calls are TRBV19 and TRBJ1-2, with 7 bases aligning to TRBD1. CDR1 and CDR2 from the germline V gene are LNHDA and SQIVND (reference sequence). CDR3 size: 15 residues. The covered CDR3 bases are TGTGCCAGTAGTATTGGGCAGGGGGGCTCCTACGAC. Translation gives CASSIGQGGSYD. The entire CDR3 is CASSIGQGGSYDYTF.

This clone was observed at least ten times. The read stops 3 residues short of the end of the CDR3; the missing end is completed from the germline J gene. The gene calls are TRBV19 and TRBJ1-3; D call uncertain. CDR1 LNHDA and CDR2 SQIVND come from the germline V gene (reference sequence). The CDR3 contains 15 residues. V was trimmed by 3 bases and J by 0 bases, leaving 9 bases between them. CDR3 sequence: CASSMAPSSGNTIYF. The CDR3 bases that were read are TGTGCCAGTAGTATGGCCCCGAGCTCTGGAAACACC.

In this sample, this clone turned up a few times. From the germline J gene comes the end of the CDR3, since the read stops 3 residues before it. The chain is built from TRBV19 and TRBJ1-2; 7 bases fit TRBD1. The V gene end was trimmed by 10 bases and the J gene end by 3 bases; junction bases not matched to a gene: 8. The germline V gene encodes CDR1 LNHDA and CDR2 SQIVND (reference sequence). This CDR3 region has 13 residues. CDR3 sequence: CATLQGPHYGYTF. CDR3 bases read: TGTGCCACCTTACAGGGGCCTCACTATGGC.

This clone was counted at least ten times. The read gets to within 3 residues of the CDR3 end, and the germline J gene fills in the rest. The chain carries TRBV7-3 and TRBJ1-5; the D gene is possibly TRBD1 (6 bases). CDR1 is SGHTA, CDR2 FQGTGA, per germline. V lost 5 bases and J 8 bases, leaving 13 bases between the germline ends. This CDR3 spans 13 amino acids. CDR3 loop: CASSTQGGEPQHF. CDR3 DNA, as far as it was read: TGTGCCAGCAGCACCCAAGGGGGGGAGCCC.

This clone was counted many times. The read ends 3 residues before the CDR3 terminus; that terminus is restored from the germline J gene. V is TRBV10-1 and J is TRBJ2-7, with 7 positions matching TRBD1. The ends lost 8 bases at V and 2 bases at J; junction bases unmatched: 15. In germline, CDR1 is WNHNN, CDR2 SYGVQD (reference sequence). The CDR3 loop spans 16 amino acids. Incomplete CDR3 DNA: TGCGCCAGCGCTACTCCTTTCACGGGACAGCCCTACGAG. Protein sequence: CASATPFTGQPYE. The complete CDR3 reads CASATPFTGQPYEQYF.

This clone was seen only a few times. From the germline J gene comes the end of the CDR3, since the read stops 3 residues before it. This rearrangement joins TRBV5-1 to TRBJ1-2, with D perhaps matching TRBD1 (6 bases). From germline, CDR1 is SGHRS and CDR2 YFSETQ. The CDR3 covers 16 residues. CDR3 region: CASSLDPGGSYNDYTF. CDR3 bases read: TGCGCCAGCAGCTTGGATCCGGGGGGCTCCTACAATGAC.

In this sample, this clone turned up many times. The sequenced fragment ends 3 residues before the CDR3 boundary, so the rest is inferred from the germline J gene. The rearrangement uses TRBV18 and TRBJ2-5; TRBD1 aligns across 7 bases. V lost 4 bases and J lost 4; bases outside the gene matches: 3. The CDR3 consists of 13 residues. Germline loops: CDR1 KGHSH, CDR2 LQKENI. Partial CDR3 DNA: TGTGCCAGCTCACGGGACAGACGAGAGACC. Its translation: CASSRDRRET. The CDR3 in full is CASSRDRRETQYF.

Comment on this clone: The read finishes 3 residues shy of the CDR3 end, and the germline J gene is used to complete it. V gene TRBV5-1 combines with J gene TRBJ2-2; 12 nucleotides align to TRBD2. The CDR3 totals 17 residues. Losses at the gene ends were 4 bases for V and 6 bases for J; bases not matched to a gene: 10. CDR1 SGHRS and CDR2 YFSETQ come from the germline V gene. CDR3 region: CASSPSITSGRPGELFF. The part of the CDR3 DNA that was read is TGCGCCAGCAGCCCCTCTATCACTAGCGGGAGGCCCGGGGAG.

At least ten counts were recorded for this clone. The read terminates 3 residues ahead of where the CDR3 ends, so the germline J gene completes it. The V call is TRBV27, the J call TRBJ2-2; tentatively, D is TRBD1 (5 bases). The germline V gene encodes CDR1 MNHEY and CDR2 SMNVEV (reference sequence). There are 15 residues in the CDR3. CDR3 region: CASSLSFSGANVLFF. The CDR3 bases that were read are TGTGCCAGCAGTTTATCCTTTTCTGGGGCCAACGTG.

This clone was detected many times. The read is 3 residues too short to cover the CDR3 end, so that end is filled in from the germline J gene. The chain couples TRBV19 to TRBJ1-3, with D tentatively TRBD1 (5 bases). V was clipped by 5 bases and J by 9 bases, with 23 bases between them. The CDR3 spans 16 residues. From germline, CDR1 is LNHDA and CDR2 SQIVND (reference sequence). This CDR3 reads CASSPTAGGTGTTIYF. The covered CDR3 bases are TGTGCCAGTAGTCCCACGGCCGGGGGAACTGGGACCACC.

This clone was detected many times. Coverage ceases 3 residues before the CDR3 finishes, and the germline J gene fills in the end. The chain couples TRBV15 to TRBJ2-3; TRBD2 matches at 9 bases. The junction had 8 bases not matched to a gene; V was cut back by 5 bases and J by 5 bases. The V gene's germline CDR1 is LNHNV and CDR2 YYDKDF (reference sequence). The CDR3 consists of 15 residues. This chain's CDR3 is CATSLSGSDRDTQYF. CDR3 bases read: TGTGCCACCAGCCTTAGCGGGAGTGATAGAGATACG.

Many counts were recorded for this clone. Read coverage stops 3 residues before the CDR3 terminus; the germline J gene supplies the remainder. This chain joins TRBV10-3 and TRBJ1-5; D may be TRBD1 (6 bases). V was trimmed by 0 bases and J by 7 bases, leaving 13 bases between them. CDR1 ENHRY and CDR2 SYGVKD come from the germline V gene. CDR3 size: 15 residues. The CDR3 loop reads CAISESGQGFQPQHF. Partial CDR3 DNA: TGTGCCATCAGTGAGTCGGGGCAGGGGTTCCAGCCC.

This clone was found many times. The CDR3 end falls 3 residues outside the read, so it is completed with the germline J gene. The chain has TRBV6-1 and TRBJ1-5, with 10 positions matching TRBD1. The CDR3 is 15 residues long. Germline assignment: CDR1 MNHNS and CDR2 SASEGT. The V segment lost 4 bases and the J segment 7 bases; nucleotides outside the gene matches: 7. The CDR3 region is CASSGQGAVGQPQHF. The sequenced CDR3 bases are TGTGCCAGCAGTGGACAGGGGGCGGTAGGCCAGCCC.

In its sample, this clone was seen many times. The CDR3 here is CATSGDRGSLTGLNEQFF. CDR3 DNA, as far as it was read: TGTGCCACCAGTGGGGACAGGGGCTCCTTGACCGGGTTGAATGAG. This chain links TRBV24-1 with TRBJ2-1; TRBD1 aligns across 10 bases. The read halts 3 residues ahead of the CDR3 end, with the missing end drawn from the germline J gene. This CDR3 contains 18 residues. Unmatched junction bases numbered 16, after V lost 5 bases and J lost 7 bases. CDR1 is KGHDR and CDR2 is SFDVKD in the germline V gene.

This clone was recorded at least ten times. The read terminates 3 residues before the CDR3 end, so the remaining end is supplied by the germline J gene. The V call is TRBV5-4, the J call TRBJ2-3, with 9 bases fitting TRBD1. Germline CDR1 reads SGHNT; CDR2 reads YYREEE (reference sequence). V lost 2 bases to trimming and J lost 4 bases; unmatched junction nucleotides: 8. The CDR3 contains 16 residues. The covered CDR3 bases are TGTGCCAGCAGCTTAGCTGGGACAGGGATCCCAGATACG. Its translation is CASSLAGTGIPDT. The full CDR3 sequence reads CASSLAGTGIPDTQYF.

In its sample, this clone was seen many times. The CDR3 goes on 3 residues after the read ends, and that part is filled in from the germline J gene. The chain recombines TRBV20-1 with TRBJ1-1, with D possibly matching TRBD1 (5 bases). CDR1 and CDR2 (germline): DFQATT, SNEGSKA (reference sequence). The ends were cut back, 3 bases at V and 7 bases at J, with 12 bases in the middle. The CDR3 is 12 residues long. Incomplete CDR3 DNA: TGCAGTGCTAGGTGGGGCGGGGATGAA. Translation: CSARWGGDE. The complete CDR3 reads CSARWGGDEAFF.

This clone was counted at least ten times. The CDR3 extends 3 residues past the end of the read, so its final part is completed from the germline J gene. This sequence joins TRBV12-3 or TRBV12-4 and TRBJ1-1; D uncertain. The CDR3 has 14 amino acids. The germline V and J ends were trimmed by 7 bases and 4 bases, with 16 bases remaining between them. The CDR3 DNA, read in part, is TGTGCCAGCAAGGAACAGCCCGGTGGCACTGAA. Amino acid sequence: CASKEQPGGTE. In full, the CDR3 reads CASKEQPGGTEAFF.

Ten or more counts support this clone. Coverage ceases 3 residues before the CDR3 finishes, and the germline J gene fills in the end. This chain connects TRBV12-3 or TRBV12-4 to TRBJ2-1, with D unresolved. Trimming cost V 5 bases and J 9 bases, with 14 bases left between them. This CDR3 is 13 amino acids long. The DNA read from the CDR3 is TGTGCCAGCAGTCAGGATCGGTTAGGTGAG. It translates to CASSQDRLGE. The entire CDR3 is CASSQDRLGEQFF.

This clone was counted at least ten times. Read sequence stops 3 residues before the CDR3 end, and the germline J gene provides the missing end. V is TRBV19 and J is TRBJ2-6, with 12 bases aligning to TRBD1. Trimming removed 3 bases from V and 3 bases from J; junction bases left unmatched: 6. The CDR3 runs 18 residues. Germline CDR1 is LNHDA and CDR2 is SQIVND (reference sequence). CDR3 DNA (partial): TGTGCCAGTAGTATTTCTGGGACAGGGGGCGGTGGGGCCAACGTC. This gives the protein CASSISGTGGGGANV. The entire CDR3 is CASSISGTGGGGANVLTF.

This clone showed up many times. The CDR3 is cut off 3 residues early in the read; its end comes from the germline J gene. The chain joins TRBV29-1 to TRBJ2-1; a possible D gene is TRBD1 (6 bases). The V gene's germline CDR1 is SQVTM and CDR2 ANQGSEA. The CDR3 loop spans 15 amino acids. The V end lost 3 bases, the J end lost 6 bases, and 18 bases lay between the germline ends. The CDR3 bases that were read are TGCAGCGTTGAGGACCTCAACACCAGGGGCAATGAG. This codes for CSVEDLNTRGNE. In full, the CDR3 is CSVEDLNTRGNEQFF.